The clone carrying this TCR beta chain was recorded at least ten times. Its antigen is as yet unknown. The library was built from roughly 400 ng RNA with molecular barcoded adaptors for alpha/delta and beta/gamma chains. TCRdb re-called the reads through MiXCR, storing one row per CDR3 protein. In the table there are some 130,000 distinct CDR3 sequences, around 13% of which are singletons. These data come from a study of read filtering for tumor transcriptome and immune sequencing. In the study overall: Among patients, some 17 were male and more than 13 female, aged about 45 to 80 (mean around 61). Study results and caveats: Dropping single-read clonotypes raised IR-seq and RNA-seq shared-clonotype correlation.

CDR1 LGHNA and CDR2 YSLEER come from the germline V gene. The V gene end was trimmed by 4 bases and the J gene end by 0 bases; junction bases not matched to a gene: 5. There are 16 residues in the CDR3. The rearrangement joins TRBV4-3 to TRBJ2-1; 8 bases line up with TRBD2. This receptor was obtained from a donor aged 40 or over with multiple myeloma. Sequenced input: a population of CD138-negative cells sorted from bone marrow. CDR3 sequence: CASSPRTSPSYNEQFF. For the CDR3, the DNA is TGCGCCAGCAGCCCGAGGACTAGCCCCTCCTACAATGAGCAGTTCTTC.